Listed below are T cell receptor beta chains from one sample, sequenced in a study of blood T cell repertoires in COVID-19. The repertoire was sequenced with immunoSEQ multiplex PCR; TCRdb's copy has only in-frame clones and lacks some. The data contain 65,000 to 75,000 clones, roughly 80% of them singletons. What was sequenced was peripheral blood. All receptors derive from a man at least 80 years old with acute or convalescent COVID-19. CDR3s include the opening cysteine and the closing phenylalanine or tryptophan. The order of the fields is clone size, V gene, D gene, J gene, CDR3 DNA, CDR3 protein. The D gene is left open where the match is weak. Clone size is not always given. Where it is, it says once, few, many or a class for expanded clones.

clone size: .
V gene: TRBV7-2
D gene: .
J gene: TRBJ1-3
CDR3 DNA: TGTGCCAGCAGCTTACGGATCGGCGGCCGCTCTGGAAACACCATATATTTT
CDR3 protein: CASSLRIGGRSGNTIYF

clone size: .
V gene: TRBV19
D gene: .
J gene: TRBJ2-4
CDR3 DNA: TGTGCCAGTAGTAGGATAGGCGACACAAACATTCAGTACTTC
CDR3 protein: CASSRIGDTNIQYF

clone size: .
V gene: TRBV7-7
D gene: .
J gene: TRBJ2-2
CDR3 DNA: TGTGCTAGCAGCTTAAGGGGTCCGAACACCGGGGAGCTGTTTTTT
CDR3 protein: CASSLRGPNTGELFF

clone size: .
V gene: TRBV7-3
D gene: TRBD1
J gene: TRBJ1-1
CDR3 DNA: TGTGCCAGCAGCTTGTCGGACAGGGCTACTGAAGCTTTCTTT
CDR3 protein: CASSLSDRATEAFF

clone size: .
V gene: TRBV28
D gene: TRBD1
J gene: TRBJ1-1
CDR3 DNA: TGTGCCAGCAGTCCCGGGACAGGGAAGGGGGACACTGAAGCTTTCTTT
CDR3 protein: CASSPGTGKGDTEAFF

clone size: .
V gene: TRBV27
D gene: .
J gene: TRBJ1-2
CDR3 DNA: TGTGCCAGCAGTTTAAGGAGCCGGGGGGCCCTCTATGGCTACACCTTC
CDR3 protein: CASSLRSRGALYGYTF

clone size: .
V gene: TRBV5-1
D gene: TRBD1
J gene: TRBJ1-2
CDR3 DNA: TGCGCCAGCAGCTTGGCCGGACAGGGTGAAGGCTACACCTTC
CDR3 protein: CASSLAGQGEGYTF

clone size: .
V gene: TRBV6-5
D gene: .
J gene: TRBJ1-3
CDR3 DNA: TGTGCCAGCAGTTACTCGTCGAGACAGGGAAACACCATATATTTT
CDR3 protein: CASSYSSRQGNTIYF

clone size: .
V gene: TRBV4-3
D gene: TRBD2
J gene: TRBJ2-2
CDR3 DNA: TGCGCCAGCAGCCCGTGGACTAGCGGGGGGCCGGTGAACACCGGGGAGCTGTTTTTT
CDR3 protein: CASSPWTSGGPVNTGELFF

clone size: .
V gene: TRBV5-1
D gene: TRBD1
J gene: TRBJ2-7
CDR3 DNA: TGCGCCAGCAGCGGGGACAGGGGCTCCTACGAGCAGTACTTC
CDR3 protein: CASSGDRGSYEQYF

clone size: .
V gene: TRBV7-2
D gene: TRBD2
J gene: TRBJ2-1
CDR3 DNA: TGTGCCAGCAGCTTAGGTTGGCTAGCGGGGGGGCAGGATGAGCAGTTCTTC
CDR3 protein: CASSLGWLAGGQDEQFF

clone size: .
V gene: TRBV24-1
D gene: TRBD1
J gene: TRBJ2-2
CDR3 DNA: TGTGCCACTCAGACAGGGCTCGGGGACACCGGGGAGCTGTTTTTT
CDR3 protein: CATQTGLGDTGELFF

clone size: .
V gene: TRBV5-1
D gene: .
J gene: TRBJ2-3
CDR3 DNA: TGCGCCAGCAAGGGGTCCACAGATACGCAGTATTTT
CDR3 protein: CASKGSTDTQYF

clone size: few
V gene: TRBV14
D gene: .
J gene: TRBJ1-2
CDR3 DNA: TGTGCCAGCAGCCAACAGGGAAACTATGGCTACACCTTC
CDR3 protein: CASSQQGNYGYTF

clone size: .
V gene: TRBV11-2
D gene: .
J gene: TRBJ2-1
CDR3 DNA: TGTGCCAGCAGCTTAGGGACTACCTATGAGCAGTTCTTC
CDR3 protein: CASSLGTTYEQFF

clone size: .
V gene: TRBV29-1
D gene: TRBD2
J gene: TRBJ2-1
CDR3 DNA: TGCAGCGCTCGAACCGGGACTAGCGGCTACAATGAGCAGTTCTTC
CDR3 protein: CSARTGTSGYNEQFF

clone size: .
V gene: TRBV4-3
D gene: .
J gene: TRBJ1-2
CDR3 DNA: TGCGCCAGCAGTCGGAGCGGGGGACAAAACTATGGCTACACCTTC
CDR3 protein: CASSRSGGQNYGYTF

clone size: .
V gene: TRBV19
D gene: TRBD2
J gene: TRBJ2-2
CDR3 DNA: TGTGCCAGTACCTCGACTAGCGGGGGAGCGGACGGGGAGCTGTTTTTT
CDR3 protein: CASTSTSGGADGELFF

clone size: .
V gene: TRBV3-1/TRBV3-2
D gene: .
J gene: TRBJ2-1
CDR3 DNA: TGTGCCAGCAGCCTTCCACTGGAGAGCTCCTACAATGAGCAGTTCTTC
CDR3 protein: CASSLPLESSYNEQFF

clone size: .
V gene: TRBV5-8
D gene: TRBD1
J gene: TRBJ2-5
CDR3 DNA: TGTGCCAGCACCAAGACAGGGAATGGGGAGACCCAGTACTTC
CDR3 protein: CASTKTGNGETQYF

clone size: .
V gene: TRBV19
D gene: .
J gene: TRBJ1-5
CDR3 DNA: TGTGCCAGTTGCGAGGGAAATCAGCCCCAGCATTTT
CDR3 protein: CASCEGNQPQHF

clone size: .
V gene: TRBV28
D gene: .
J gene: TRBJ1-3
CDR3 DNA: TGTGCCAGCAGCAGGTGGGCAGGGGCGATAGGAAACACCATATATTTT
CDR3 protein: CASSRWAGAIGNTIYF

clone size: once
V gene: TRBV28
D gene: TRBD1
J gene: TRBJ1-2
CDR3 DNA: TGTGCCAGCAGCCCCGACAGGGTGAGAGGCTACACCTTC
CDR3 protein: CASSPDRVRGYTF

clone size: .
V gene: TRBV27
D gene: TRBD1
J gene: TRBJ1-6
CDR3 DNA: TGTGCCAGCACCTCGCCGGACAGGGGAGGTTCACCCCTCCACTTT
CDR3 protein: CASTSPDRGGSPLHF

clone size: .
V gene: TRBV19
D gene: .
J gene: TRBJ2-1
CDR3 DNA: TGTGCCAGTAGTATAAGTGGGGGCACCTACAATGAGCAGTTCTTC
CDR3 protein: CASSISGGTYNEQFF

clone size: .
V gene: TRBV7-2
D gene: .
J gene: TRBJ2-7
CDR3 DNA: TGTGCCAGCAGCTTAGCGGACGGACTGACCTACGAGCAGTACTTC
CDR3 protein: CASSLADGLTYEQYF

clone size: .
V gene: TRBV3-1/TRBV3-2
D gene: TRBD1
J gene: TRBJ2-6
CDR3 DNA: TGTGCCAGCAGCAGGGGGACAGCTGGGGCCAACGTCCTGACTTTC
CDR3 protein: CASSRGTAGANVLTF

clone size: .
V gene: TRBV7-9
D gene: .
J gene: TRBJ2-3
CDR3 DNA: TGTGCCAGCAGCTTAAGCGCCGGGTCCGATACGCAGTATTTT
CDR3 protein: CASSLSAGSDTQYF

clone size: .
V gene: TRBV9
D gene: .
J gene: TRBJ2-5
CDR3 DNA: TGTGCCAGCAGCGAATCCGGGACAAAGCAAGAGACCCAGTACTTC
CDR3 protein: CASSESGTKQETQYF

clone size: .
V gene: TRBV11-2
D gene: .
J gene: TRBJ1-1
CDR3 DNA: TGTGCCAGCAGCTACCTGACAGGTCAAGGTGAAGCTTTCTTT
CDR3 protein: CASSYLTGQGEAFF

clone size: .
V gene: TRBV12-3/TRBV12-4
D gene: .
J gene: TRBJ1-6
CDR3 DNA: TGTGCCAGCAGTCTAAGACAGAATTCACCCCTCCACTTT
CDR3 protein: CASSLRQNSPLHF

clone size: .
V gene: TRBV7-9
D gene: TRBD1
J gene: TRBJ1-2
CDR3 DNA: TGTGCCAGCAGCTTAGGCCCGGGACAGGGGATTTACGGCTACACCTTC
CDR3 protein: CASSLGPGQGIYGYTF

clone size: .
V gene: TRBV4-3
D gene: TRBD2
J gene: TRBJ2-1
CDR3 DNA: TGCGCCAGCTCCAGGGTAGCGGGGAGCTCCTACAATGAGCAGTTCTTC
CDR3 protein: CASSRVAGSSYNEQFF

clone size: .
V gene: TRBV12-3/TRBV12-4
D gene: .
J gene: TRBJ2-5
CDR3 DNA: TGTGCCAGCAGTTTAGGCGGGTGGGAGACCCAGTACTTC
CDR3 protein: CASSLGGWETQYF

clone size: .
V gene: TRBV10-3
D gene: .
J gene: TRBJ2-3
CDR3 DNA: TGTGCCATCAGTGAGCAGGAGGGAGACGCAGATACGCAGTATTTT
CDR3 protein: CAISEQEGDADTQYF

clone size: .
V gene: TRBV19
D gene: .
J gene: TRBJ1-5
CDR3 DNA: TGTGCCAGTAGTTTCCAGGGCGGCAATCAGCCCCAGCATTTT
CDR3 protein: CASSFQGGNQPQHF

clone size: .
V gene: TRBV19
D gene: .
J gene: TRBJ2-3
CDR3 DNA: TGTGCCAGTATTCCCTCGGCGGATTTGGCAGATACGCAGTATTTT
CDR3 protein: CASIPSADLADTQYF

clone size: few
V gene: TRBV27
D gene: .
J gene: TRBJ2-6
CDR3 DNA: TGTGCCAGCAGTTTCGCGTTGAGGAAGTCTGGGGCCAACGTCCTGACTTTC
CDR3 protein: CASSFALRKSGANVLTF

clone size: .
V gene: TRBV6-2/TRBV6-3
D gene: .
J gene: TRBJ2-2
CDR3 DNA: TGTGCCAGCAGTTACGCCTCCGGGACTTTGAACACCGGGGAGCTGTTTTTT
CDR3 protein: CASSYASGTLNTGELFF

clone size: .
V gene: TRBV14
D gene: .
J gene: TRBJ1-2
CDR3 DNA: TGTGCCAGCAGCCAAAACCGGGATTCCAACTATGGCTACACCTTC
CDR3 protein: CASSQNRDSNYGYTF

clone size: .
V gene: TRBV12-3/TRBV12-4
D gene: .
J gene: TRBJ1-2
CDR3 DNA: TGTGCCAGCAGTGTACAGGATAACTATGGCTACACCTTC
CDR3 protein: CASSVQDNYGYTF

clone size: many
V gene: TRBV13
D gene: TRBD1
J gene: TRBJ1-4
CDR3 DNA: TGTGCCAGCAGCGAGGGCAGGGGGCTGCGTAATGAAAAACTGTTTTTT
CDR3 protein: CASSEGRGLRNEKLFF